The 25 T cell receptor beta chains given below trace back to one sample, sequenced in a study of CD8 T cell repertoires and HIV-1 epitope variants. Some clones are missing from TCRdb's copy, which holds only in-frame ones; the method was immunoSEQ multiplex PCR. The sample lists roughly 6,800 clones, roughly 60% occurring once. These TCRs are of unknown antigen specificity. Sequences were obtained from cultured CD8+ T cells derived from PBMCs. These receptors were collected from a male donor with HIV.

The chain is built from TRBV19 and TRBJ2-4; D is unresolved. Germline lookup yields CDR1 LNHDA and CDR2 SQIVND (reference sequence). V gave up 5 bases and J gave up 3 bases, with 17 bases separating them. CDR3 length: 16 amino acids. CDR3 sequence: CASSLGPGLGKNIQYF. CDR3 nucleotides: TGTGCCAGTAGTTTAGGACCAGGATTGGGCAAAAACATTCAGTACTTC.

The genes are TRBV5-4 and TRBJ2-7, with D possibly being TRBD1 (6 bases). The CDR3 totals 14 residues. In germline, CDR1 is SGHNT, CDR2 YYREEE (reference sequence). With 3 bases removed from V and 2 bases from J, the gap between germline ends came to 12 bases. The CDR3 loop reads CASSSLQGTYEQYF. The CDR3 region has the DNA TGTGCCAGCAGCTCACTACAGGGTACCTACGAGCAGTACTTC.

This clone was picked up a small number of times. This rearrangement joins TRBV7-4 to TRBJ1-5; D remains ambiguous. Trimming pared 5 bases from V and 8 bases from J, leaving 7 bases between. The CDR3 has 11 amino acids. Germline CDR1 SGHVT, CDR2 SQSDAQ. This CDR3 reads CASSQRKPQHF. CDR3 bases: TGTGCCAGCAGCCAGAGGAAGCCCCAGCATTTT.

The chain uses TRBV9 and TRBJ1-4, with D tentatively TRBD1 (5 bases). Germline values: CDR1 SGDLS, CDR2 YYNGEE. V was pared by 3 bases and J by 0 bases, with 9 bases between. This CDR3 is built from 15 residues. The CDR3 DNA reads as TGTGCCAGCAGCGGAGGGGATGCAACTAATGAAAAACTGTTTTTT. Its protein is CASSGGDATNEKLFF.

DNA for the CDR3: TGTGCCAGAAGCGGGAGGTGGGTAGGACAGGGCGACTACGAGCAGTACTTC. Residues: CARSGRWVGQGDYEQYF. The chain uses TRBV5-3 and TRBJ2-7, with 8 bases fitting TRBD1. TRBV5-3 is known as an ORF, though its function is uncertain. Trimming cost V 4 bases and J 3 bases; bases outside gene matches: 15. The CDR3 covers 17 residues.

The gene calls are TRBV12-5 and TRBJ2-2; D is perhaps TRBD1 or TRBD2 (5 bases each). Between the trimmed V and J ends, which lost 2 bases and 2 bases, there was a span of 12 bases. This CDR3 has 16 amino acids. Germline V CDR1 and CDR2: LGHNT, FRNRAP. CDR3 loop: CASGLLGTGNTGELFF. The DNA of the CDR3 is TGTGCTAGTGGTTTGCTCGGGACGGGAAACACCGGGGAGCTGTTTTTT.

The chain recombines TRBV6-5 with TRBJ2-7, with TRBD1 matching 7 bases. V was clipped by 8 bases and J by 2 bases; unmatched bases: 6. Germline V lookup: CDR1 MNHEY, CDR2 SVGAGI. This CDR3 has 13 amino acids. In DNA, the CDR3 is TGTGCCAGCCGATCCGGGACAGCCTACGAGCAGTACTTC. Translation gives CASRSGTAYEQYF.

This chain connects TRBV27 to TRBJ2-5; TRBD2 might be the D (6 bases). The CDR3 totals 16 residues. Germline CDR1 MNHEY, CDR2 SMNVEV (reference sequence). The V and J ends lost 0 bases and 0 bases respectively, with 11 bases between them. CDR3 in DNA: TGTGCCAGCAGTTTATCCGGGGGAAGGTACCAAGAGACCCAGTACTTC. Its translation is CASSLSGGRYQETQYF.

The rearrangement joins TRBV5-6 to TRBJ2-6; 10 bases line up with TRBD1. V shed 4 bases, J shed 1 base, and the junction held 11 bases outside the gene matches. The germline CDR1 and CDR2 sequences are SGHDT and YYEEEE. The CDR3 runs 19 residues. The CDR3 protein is CASSGGWDRGFSGANVLTF. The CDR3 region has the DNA TGTGCCAGCAGCGGGGGCTGGGACAGGGGATTTTCTGGGGCCAACGTCCTGACTTTC.

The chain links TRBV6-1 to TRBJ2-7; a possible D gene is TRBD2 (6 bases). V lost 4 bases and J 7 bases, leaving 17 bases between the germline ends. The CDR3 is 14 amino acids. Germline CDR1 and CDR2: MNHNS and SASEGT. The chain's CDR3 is CASSGGGGYPEQYF. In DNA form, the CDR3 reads TGTGCCAGCAGTGGCGGTGGAGGGTATCCGGAGCAGTACTTC.

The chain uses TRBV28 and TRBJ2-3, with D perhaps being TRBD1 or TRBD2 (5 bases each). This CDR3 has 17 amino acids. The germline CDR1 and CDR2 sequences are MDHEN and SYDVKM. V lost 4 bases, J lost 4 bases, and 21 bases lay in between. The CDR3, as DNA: TGTGCCAGCAGTTCCAGGAGTAGAGGGGTGGAGGCAGATACGCAGTATTTT. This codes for CASSSRSRGVEADTQYF.

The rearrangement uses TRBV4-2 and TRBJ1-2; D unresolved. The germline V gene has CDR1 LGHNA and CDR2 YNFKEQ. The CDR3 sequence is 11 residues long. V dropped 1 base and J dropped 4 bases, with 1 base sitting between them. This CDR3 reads CASSQGYGYTF. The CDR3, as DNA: TGTGCCAGCAGCCAAGGCTATGGCTACACCTTC.

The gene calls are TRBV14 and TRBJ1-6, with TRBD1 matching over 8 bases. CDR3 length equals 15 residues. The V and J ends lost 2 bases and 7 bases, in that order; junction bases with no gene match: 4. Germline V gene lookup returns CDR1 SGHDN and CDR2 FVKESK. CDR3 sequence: CASSQTTGANSPLHF. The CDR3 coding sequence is TGTGCCAGCAGCCAAACGACAGGGGCGAATTCACCCCTCCACTTT.

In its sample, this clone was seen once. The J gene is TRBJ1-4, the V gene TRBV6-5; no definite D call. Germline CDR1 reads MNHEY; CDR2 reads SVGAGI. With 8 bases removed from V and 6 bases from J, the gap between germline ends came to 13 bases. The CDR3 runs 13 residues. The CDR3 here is CASSPGVYEKLFF. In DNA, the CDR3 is TGTGCCAGCTCCCCGGGTGTTTATGAAAAACTGTTTTTT.

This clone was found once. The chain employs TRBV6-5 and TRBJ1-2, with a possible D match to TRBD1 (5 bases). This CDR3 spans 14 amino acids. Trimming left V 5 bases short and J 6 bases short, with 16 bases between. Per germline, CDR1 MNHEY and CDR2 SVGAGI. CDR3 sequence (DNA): TGTGCCAGCAGTCCCCAGGGAGGGTTTCATGGCTACACCTTC. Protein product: CASSPQGGFHGYTF.

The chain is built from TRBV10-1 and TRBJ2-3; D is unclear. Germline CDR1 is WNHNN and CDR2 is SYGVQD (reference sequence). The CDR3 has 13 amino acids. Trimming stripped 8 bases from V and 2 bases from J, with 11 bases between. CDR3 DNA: TGCGCCAGCCAAGAGAGACTCACAGATACGCAGTATTTT. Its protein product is CASQERLTDTQYF.

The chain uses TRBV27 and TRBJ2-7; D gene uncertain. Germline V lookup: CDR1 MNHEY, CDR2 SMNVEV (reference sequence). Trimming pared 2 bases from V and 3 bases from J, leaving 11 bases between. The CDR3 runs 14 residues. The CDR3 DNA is TGTGCCAGCAGTTTAGATTCCAGGTTCTACGAGCAGTACTTC. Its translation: CASSLDSRFYEQYF.

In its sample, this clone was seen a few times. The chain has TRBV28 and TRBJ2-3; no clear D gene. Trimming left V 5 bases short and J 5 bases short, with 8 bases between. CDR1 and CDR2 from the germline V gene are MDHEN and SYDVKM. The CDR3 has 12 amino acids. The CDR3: CASSQTVDTQYF. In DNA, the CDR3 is TGTGCCAGCAGTCAGACTGTAGATACGCAGTATTTT.

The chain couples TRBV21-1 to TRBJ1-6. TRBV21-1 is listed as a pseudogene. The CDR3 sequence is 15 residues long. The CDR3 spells CASSKGGPYNSPLHF. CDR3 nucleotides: TGTGCCAGCAGCAAAGGAGGGCCCTATAATTCACCCCTCCACTTT.

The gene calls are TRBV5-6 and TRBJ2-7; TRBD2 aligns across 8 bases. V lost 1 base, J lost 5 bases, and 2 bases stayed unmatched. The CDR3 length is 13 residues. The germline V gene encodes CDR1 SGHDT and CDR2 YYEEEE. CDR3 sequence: CASSLTGGNEQYF. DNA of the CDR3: TGTGCCAGCAGCTTGACGGGGGGGAACGAGCAGTACTTC. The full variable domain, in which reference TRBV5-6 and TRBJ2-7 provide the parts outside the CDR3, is DAGVTQSPTHLIKTRGQQVTLRCSPKSGHDTVSWYQQALGQGPQFIFQYYEEEERQRGNFPDRFSGHQFPNYSSELNVNALLLGDSALYLCASSLTGGNEQYFGPGTRLTVT.

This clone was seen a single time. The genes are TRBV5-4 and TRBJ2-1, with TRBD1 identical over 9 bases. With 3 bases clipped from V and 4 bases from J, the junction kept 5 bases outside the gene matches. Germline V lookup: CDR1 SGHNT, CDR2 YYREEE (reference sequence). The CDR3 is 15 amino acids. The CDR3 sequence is CASSSRDRDYNEQFF. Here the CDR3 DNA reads TGTGCCAGCAGCTCCCGGGACAGGGATTACAATGAGCAGTTCTTC.

The CDR3 DNA is TGTGCCAGCAGCCCGGGACAGGGAATGACTAATGAAAAACTGTTTTTT. Its translation: CASSPGQGMTNEKLFF. The chain recombines TRBV11-2 with TRBJ1-4, with 9 bases lining up with TRBD1. The CDR3 is 16 amino acids. V was clipped by 5 bases and J by 2 bases; unmatched bases: 6. CDR1 and CDR2 from the germline V gene are SGHAT and FQNNGV.

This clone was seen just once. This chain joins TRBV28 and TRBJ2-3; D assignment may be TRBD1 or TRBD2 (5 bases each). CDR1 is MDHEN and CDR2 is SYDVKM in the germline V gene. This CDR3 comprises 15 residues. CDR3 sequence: CGSRTGQRSTDTQYF. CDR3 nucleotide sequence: TGTGGGTCTCGAACGGGGCAACGAAGCACAGATACGCAGTATTTT.

The CDR3 DNA reads as TGTGCCAGCAGTGAAGGAGCAGGTCCCTACGAGCAGTACTTC. This encodes CASSEGAGPYEQYF. The V and J genes are TRBV6-1 and TRBJ2-7; unclear D gene. Trimming cost V 1 base and J 2 bases, with 9 bases left between them. CDR3 size: 14 residues. Germline loops: CDR1 MNHNS, CDR2 SASEGT.

CDR3 in amino acids: CASSHRDSEKLFF. As DNA, the CDR3 is TGCGCCAGCAGCCACAGGGATAGTGAAAAACTGTTTTTT. V gene TRBV5-1 combines with J gene TRBJ1-4, with D perhaps matching TRBD1 (6 bases). The CDR3 covers 13 residues. The V end was cut by 4 bases, the J end by 7 bases, with 11 bases between. The V gene's germline CDR1 is SGHRS and CDR2 YFSETQ.